This T cell receptor beta chain was captured in a study of graft-versus-host responses after intestinal transplantation. Overall study context: Recipients got multivisceral, liver-intestinal, or isolated intestinal transplants. Recipients uniformly received anti-thymocyte globulin induction, followed by tacrolimus and steroids for roughly 3 years. Study-wide results and limits: Elevated graft-versus-host to host-versus-graft clonal ratios in allografts were recorded for patients with graft-donor T cell macrochimerism. Early post-transplant HvG declines tracked with peak circulating GvH clone levels.

Concerning this clone itself: No antigen is known for it.

J gave up 4 bases and V 5 bases, and 10 bases lay outside the gene matches. This CDR3 has 16 amino acids. Germline V gives CDR1 MNHEY, CDR2 SMNVEV (reference sequence). Some clones are missing from TCRdb's copy, which holds only in-frame ones; the method was immunoSEQ multiplex PCR. The data contain roughly 120,000 clones, approximately 90% of them seen just once; the ten biggest clones take up roughly 0.2%. This receptor was identified in a human donor who received an intestinal transplant. The sample consisted of unstimulated CD4+ T cells sorted from spleen or lymph node cells, taken before intestinal transplant. V is TRBV27 and J is TRBJ2-2, with TRBD1 matching 7 bases. The CDR3 nucleotides read TGTGCCAGCAGTCCCAGACAGGGTGGGAGCACCGGGGAGCTGTTTTTT. It encodes CASSPRQGGSTGELFF.